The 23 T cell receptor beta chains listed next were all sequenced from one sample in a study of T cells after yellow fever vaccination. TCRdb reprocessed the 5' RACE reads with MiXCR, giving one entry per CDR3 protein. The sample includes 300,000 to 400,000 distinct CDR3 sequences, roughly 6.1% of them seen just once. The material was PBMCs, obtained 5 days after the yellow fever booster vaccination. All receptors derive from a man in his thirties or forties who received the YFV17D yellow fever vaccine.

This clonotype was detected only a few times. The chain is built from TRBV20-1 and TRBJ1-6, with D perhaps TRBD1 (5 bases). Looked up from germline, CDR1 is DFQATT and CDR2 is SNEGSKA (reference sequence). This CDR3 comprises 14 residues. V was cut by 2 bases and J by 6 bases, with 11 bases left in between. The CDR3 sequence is CSARSGGGNSPLHF. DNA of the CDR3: TGCAGTGCTAGATCGGGTGGGGGTAATTCACCCCTCCACTTT.

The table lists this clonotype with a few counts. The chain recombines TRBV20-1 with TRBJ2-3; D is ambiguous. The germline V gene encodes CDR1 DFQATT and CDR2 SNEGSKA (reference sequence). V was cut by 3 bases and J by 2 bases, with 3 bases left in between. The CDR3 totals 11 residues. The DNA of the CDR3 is TGCAGTGCTAGTATCACAGATACGCAGTATTTT. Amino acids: CSASITDTQYF.

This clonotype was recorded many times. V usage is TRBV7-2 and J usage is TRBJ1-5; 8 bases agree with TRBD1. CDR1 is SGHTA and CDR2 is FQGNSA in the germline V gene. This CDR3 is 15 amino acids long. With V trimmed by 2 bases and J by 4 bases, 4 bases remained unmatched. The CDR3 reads CASSLTGGMNQPQHF. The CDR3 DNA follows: TGTGCCAGCAGCTTAACAGGGGGGATGAATCAGCCCCAGCATTTT.

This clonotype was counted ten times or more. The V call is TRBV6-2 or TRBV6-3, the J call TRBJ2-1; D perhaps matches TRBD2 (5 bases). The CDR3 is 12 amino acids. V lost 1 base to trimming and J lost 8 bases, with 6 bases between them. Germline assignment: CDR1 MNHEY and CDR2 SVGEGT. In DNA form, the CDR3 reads TGTGCCAGCAGTTACTTGAGGGATGAGCAGTTCTTC. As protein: CASSYLRDEQFF.

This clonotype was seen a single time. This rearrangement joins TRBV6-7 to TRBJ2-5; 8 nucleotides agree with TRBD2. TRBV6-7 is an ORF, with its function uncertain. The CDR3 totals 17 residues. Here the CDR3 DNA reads TGTACCTTCAGTTTAGCGCGGCTCGGGAGGGCGGAGGAGACCCAGTACTTC. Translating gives CTFSLARLGRAEETQYF.

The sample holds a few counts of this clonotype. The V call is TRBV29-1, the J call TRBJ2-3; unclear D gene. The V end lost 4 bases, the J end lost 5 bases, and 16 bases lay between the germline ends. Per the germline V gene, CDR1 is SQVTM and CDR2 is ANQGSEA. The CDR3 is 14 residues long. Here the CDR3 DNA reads TGCAGCGTTGCATTCCCAAGGTCGGGAGATACGCAGTATTTT. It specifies CSVAFPRSGDTQYF.

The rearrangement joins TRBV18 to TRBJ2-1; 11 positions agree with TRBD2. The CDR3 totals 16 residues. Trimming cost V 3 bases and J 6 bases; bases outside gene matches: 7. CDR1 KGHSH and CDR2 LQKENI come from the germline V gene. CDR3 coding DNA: TGTGCCAGCTCACCGGGGGGACTAGCGGTAGCCAATGAGCAGTTCTTC. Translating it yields CASSPGGLAVANEQFF. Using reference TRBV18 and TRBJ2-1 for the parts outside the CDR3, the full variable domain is NAGVMQNPRHLVRRRGQEARLRCSPMKGHSHVYWYRQLPEEGLKFMVYLQKENIIDESGMPKERFSAEFPKEGPSILRIQQVVRGDSAAYFCASSPGGLAVANEQFFGPGTRLTVL.

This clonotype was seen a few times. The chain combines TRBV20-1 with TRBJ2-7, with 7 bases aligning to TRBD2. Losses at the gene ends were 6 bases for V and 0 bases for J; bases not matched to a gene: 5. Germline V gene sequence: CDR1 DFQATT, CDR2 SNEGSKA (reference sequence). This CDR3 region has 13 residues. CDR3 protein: CSAWEGSSYEQYF. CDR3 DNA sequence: TGCAGTGCGTGGGAGGGGAGCTCCTACGAGCAGTACTTC.

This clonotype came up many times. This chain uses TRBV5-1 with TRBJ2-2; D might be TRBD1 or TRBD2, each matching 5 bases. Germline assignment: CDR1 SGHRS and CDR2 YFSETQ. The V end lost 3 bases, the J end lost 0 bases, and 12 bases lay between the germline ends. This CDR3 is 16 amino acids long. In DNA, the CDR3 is TGCGCCAGCAGCTCGTACCGGGGCTCGAACACCGGGGAGCTGTTTTTT. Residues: CASSSYRGSNTGELFF.

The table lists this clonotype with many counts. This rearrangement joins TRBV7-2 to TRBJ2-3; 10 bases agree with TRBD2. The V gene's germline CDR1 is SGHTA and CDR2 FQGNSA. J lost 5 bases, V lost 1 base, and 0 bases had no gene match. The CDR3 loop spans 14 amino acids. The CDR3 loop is CASSLGLAGDTQYF. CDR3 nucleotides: TGTGCCAGCAGCTTAGGACTAGCGGGAGATACGCAGTATTTT.

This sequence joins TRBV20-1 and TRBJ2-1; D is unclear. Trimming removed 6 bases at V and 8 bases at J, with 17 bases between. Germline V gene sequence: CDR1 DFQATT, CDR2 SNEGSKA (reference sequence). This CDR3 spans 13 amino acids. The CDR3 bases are TGCAGTGCAAACGGGCTTTGGGTGGATGAGCAGTTCTTC. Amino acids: CSANGLWVDEQFF.

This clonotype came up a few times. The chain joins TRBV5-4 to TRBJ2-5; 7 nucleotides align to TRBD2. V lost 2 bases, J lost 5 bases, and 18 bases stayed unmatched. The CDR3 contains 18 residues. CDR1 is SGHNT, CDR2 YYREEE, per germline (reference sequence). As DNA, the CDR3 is TGTGCCAGCAGCTTAGGACTTAATCACTCTCCCGGGGGGGAGACCCAGTACTTC. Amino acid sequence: CASSLGLNHSPGGETQYF.

CDR3 in DNA: TGTGCCAGCAGCTACGTGACTAGCGGGGCCTACAATGAGCAGTTCTTC. Translating it yields CASSYVTSGAYNEQFF. This rearrangement joins TRBV7-2 to TRBJ2-1; 11 nucleotides line up with TRBD2. Germline trimming cut 4 bases from V and 2 bases from J; bases unmatched to any gene: 4. The germline CDR1 and CDR2 sequences are SGHTA and FQGNSA. The CDR3 runs to 16 residues.

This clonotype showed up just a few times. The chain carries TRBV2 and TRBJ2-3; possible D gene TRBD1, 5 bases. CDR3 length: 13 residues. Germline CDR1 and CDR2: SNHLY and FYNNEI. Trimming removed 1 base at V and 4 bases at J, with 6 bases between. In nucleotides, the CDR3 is TGTGCCAGCAGTGAAGTCAGGGCAGATACGCAGTATTTT. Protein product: CASSEVRADTQYF.

CDR3 residues: CASRPGLANLLSNEQFF. CDR3 DNA sequence: TGTGCCAGCAGACCCGGACTAGCCAACCTCCTAAGCAATGAGCAGTTCTTC. The chain is built from TRBV12-3 or TRBV12-4 and TRBJ2-1; 8 nucleotides line up with TRBD2. The CDR3 length is 17 residues. After removal of 6 bases from V and 6 bases from J, the junction contained 16 bases not matched to a gene.

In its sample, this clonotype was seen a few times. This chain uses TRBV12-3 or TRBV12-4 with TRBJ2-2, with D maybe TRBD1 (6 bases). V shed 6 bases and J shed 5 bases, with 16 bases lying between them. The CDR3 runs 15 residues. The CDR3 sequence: CASSWTAKETGELFF. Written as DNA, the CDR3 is TGTGCCAGCAGCTGGACAGCTAAGGAGACCGGGGAGCTGTTTTTT.

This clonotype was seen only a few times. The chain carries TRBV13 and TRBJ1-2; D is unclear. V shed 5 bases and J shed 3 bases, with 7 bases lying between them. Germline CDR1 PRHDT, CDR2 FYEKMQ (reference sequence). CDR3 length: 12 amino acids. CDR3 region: CASSRSYYGYTF. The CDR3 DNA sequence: TGTGCCAGCAGCCGGAGTTACTATGGCTACACCTTC.

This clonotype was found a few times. The CDR3 DNA is TGTGCCAGCAGCTTGGCGTGGAGCAATCAGCCCCAGCATTTT. Translation: CASSLAWSNQPQHF. The chain is built from TRBV5-5 and TRBJ1-5; no reliable D call. V was clipped by 0 bases and J by 1 base, with 5 bases between them. The CDR3 extends over 14 amino acids. The germline V gene encodes CDR1 SGHKS and CDR2 YYEKEE (reference sequence).

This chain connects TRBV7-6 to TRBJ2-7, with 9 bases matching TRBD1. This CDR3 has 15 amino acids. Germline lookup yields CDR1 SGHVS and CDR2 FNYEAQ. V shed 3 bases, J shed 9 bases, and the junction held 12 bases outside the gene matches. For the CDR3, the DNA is TGTGCCAGCAGCTTGGGACAGGGCCTCTCACTAGGGCAGTACTTC. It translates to CASSLGQGLSLGQYF.

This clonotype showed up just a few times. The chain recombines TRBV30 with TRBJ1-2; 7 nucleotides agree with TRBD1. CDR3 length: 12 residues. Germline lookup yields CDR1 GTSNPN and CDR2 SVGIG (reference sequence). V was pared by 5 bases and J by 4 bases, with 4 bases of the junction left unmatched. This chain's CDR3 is CAWPDRLYGYTF. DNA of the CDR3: TGTGCCTGGCCGGACAGGCTCTATGGCTACACCTTC.

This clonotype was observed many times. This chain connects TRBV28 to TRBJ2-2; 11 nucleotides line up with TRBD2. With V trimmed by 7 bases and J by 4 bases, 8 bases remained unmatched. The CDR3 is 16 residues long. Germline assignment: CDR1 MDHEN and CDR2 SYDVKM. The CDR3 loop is CASNPLAGGGTGELFF. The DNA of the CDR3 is TGTGCCAGCAACCCTTTAGCGGGAGGGGGCACCGGGGAGCTGTTTTTT. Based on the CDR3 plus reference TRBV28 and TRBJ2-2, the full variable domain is DVKVTQSSRYLVKRTGEKVFLECVQDMDHENMFWYRQDPGLGLRLIYFSYDVKMKEKGDIPEGYSVSREKKERFSLILESASTNQTSMYLCASNPLAGGGTGELFFGEGSRLTVL.

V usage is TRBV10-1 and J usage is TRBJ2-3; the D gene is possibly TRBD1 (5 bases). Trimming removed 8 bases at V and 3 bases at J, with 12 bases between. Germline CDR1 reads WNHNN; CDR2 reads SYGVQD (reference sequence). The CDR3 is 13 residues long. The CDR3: CASGAPGTDTQYF. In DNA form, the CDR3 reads TGCGCCAGCGGGGCCCCTGGGACAGATACGCAGTATTTT.

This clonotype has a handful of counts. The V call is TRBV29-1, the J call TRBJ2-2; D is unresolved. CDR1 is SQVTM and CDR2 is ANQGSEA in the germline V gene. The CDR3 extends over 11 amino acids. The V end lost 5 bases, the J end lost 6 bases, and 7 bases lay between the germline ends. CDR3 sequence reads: CSVHRAGELFF. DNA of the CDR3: TGCAGCGTTCACCGCGCCGGGGAGCTGTTTTTT.